One sample yielded the 10 T cell receptor beta chains listed below, sequenced in a study of cytomegalovirus exposure and HLA in healthy donors. The primer mix had 60 Vbeta and 13 Jbeta primers. Clones were sequenced by immunoSEQ multiplex PCR, and TCRdb holds only the in-frame ones, with some missing. The sample has some 100,000 clones, 76% seen once. Sequencing was done on a sample of PBMCs. The receptor set was obtained from a woman between 45 and 65 years old in good health and CMV-seropositive.

The chain employs TRBV5-1 and TRBJ2-1, with D perhaps TRBD2 (5 bases). V dropped 6 bases and J dropped 0 bases, with 25 bases sitting between them. Germline V gene data show CDR1 as SGHRS and CDR2 as YFSETQ. CDR3 size: 19 residues. DNA for the CDR3: TGCGCCAGCACTTCCAGGCCACTCGGGGTTACCAGCTCCTACAATGAGCAGTTCTTC. Amino acids: CASTSRPLGVTSSYNEQFF.

This chain joins TRBV6-5 and TRBJ1-2; maybe TRBD1 (5 bases). The CDR3 loop spans 15 amino acids. V was clipped by 6 bases and J by 7 bases, with 21 bases between them. The germline CDR1 and CDR2 sequences are MNHEY and SVGAGI. In DNA, the CDR3 is TGTGCCAGCAGCAAAATGGGGGGGACCTTTGGTGGCTACACCTTC. Amino acids: CASSKMGGTFGGYTF.

V usage is TRBV5-6 and J usage is TRBJ2-3; maybe TRBD2 (5 bases). Germline-derived CDR1 and CDR2 are SGHDT and YYEEEE. The length of the CDR3 is 15 residues. V shed 2 bases and J shed 1 base, with 11 bases lying between them. CDR3 nucleotide sequence: TGTGCCAGCAGCTTCAATTGGGGAGGCACAGATACGCAGTATTTT. Protein: CASSFNWGGTDTQYF.

The chain uses TRBV18 and TRBJ1-2; 9 bases align to TRBD1. Germline V gives CDR1 KGHSH, CDR2 LQKENI. CDR3 length equals 14 residues. Losses at the gene ends were 3 bases for V and 4 bases for J; bases not matched to a gene: 3. The CDR3 sequence: CASSPEGQGYGYTF. Here the CDR3 DNA reads TGTGCCAGCTCACCCGAGGGACAGGGCTATGGCTACACCTTC. Based on the CDR3 plus reference TRBV18 and TRBJ1-2, the full variable domain is NAGVMQNPRHLVRRRGQEARLRCSPMKGHSHVYWYRQLPEEGLKFMVYLQKENIIDESGMPKERFSAEFPKEGPSILRIQQVVRGDSAAYFCASSPEGQGYGYTFGSGTRLTVV.

This clone was seen only a few times. The chain employs TRBV12-5 and TRBJ2-2, with a weak D call TRBD1 (5 bases). The CDR3 covers 16 residues. CDR1 and CDR2 from the germline V gene are LGHNT and FRNRAP. Trimming pared 1 base from V and 3 bases from J, leaving 12 bases between. The CDR3 region is CASGLAGNAYTGELFF. In nucleotides, the CDR3 is TGTGCTAGTGGTTTGGCAGGGAATGCATACACCGGGGAGCTGTTTTTT.

This sequence joins TRBV2 and TRBJ1-1; a weak D match, TRBD1 (5 bases). The CDR3 is made up of 14 amino acids. V dropped 4 bases and J dropped 2 bases, with 11 bases sitting between them. The V gene's germline CDR1 is SNHLY and CDR2 FYNNEI. CDR3 coding DNA: TGTGCCAGCAGTGCGACAGAAGGAAACACTGAAGCTTTCTTT. It codes for CASSATEGNTEAFF. Filled out from reference TRBV2 and TRBJ1-1, the complete variable domain reads EPEVTQTPSHQVTQMGQEVILRCVPISNHLYFYWYRQILGQKVEFLVSFYNNEISEKSEIFDDQFSVERPDGSNFTLKIRSTKLEDSAMYFCASSATEGNTEAFFGQGTRLTVV.

The chain links TRBV10-3 to TRBJ1-5; tentatively, D is TRBD1 (5 bases). This CDR3 has 13 residues. Germline V lookup: CDR1 ENHRY, CDR2 SYGVKD. V was shortened by 3 bases and J by 5 bases, with 8 bases between the two germline ends. The CDR3 sequence: CAISDREDQPQHF. Written as DNA, the CDR3 is TGTGCCATCAGTGACAGGGAGGATCAGCCCCAGCATTTT.

The rearrangement joins TRBV11-2 to TRBJ2-3; TRBD2 matches 8 bases. This CDR3 is built from 14 residues. V trimming: 8 bases; J trimming: 5 bases; junction bases outside the gene matches: 9. The germline gives CDR1 SGHAT, CDR2 FQNNGV. CDR3 loop: CASASGWGGDTQYF. The CDR3 coding sequence is TGTGCCAGCGCTAGCGGGTGGGGTGGAGATACGCAGTATTTT.

The rearrangement uses TRBV11-2 and TRBJ2-4, with D possibly matching TRBD1 (6 bases). The germline CDR1 and CDR2 sequences are SGHAT and FQNNGV. This CDR3 has 15 residues. Trimming took off 3 bases at V and 6 bases at J, with 15 bases between the two ends. The CDR3, as DNA: TGTGCCAGCAGCTTCACCACAGGGTCGGGAAACATTCAGTACTTC. Amino acids: CASSFTTGSGNIQYF.

This clone was seen just once. This chain connects TRBV2 to TRBJ2-7; 9 bases fit TRBD1. CDR3 length: 13 amino acids. Trimming cost V 8 bases and J 6 bases; bases outside gene matches: 8. Germline lookup yields CDR1 SNHLY and CDR2 FYNNEI. The CDR3 DNA follows: TGTGCCAGCCGCCGGGACAGGGTGGGCGAGCAGTACTTC. Translating it yields CASRRDRVGEQYF.